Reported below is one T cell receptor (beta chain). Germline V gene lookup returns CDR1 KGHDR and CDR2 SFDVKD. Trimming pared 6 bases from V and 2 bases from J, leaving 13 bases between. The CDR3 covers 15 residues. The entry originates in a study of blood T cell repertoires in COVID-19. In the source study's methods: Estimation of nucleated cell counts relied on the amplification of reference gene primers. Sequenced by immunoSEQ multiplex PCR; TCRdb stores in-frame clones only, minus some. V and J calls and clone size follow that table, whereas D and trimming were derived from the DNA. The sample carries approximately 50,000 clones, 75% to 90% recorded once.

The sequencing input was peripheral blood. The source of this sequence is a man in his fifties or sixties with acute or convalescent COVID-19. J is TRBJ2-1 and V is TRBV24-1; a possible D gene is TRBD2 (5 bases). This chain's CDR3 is CATSLSGDTYNEQFF. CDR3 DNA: TGTGCCACCAGTCTAAGCGGAGACACCTACAATGAGCAGTTCTTC.